This T cell receptor (beta chain) derives from a study of human T cells and chemical hapten exposure. Overall study: Scalp application of diphenylcyclopropenone was performed weekly in patients across the entire roughly 25-week study.

Each CDR3 protein is one row after TCRdb ran MiXCR on the RACE reads. The sample has 350,000 to 400,000 distinct CDR3 sequences; roughly 6% are singletons. The study's findings and limits: TCRs exceeding a frequency of 1 in 1000 stayed unchanged under DPC sensitization.

Specified time point: patch test 2, 6 weeks after DPC sensitization. The treatment is: therapeutic diphenylcyclopropenone sensitization with weekly scalp DPC. Concerning this clonotype: Its target is unknown.

The sample consisted of whole blood, taken in connection with sensitization to the hapten diphenylcyclopropenone (DPC). The source is a woman in her late teens or twenties with alopecia areata. Some clones in this sample may be carry-over from other donors' samples.

CDR3 coding DNA: TGTGCCAGCAGCTCAACGCCGGGTGGTAGCGCCGCGAACACCGGGGAGCTGTTTTTT. Protein: CASSSTPGGSAANTGELFF. This sequence joins TRBV9 and TRBJ2-2; weak D call: TRBD2 (5 bases). V gave up 4 bases and J gave up 0 bases, with 22 bases separating them. The CDR3 is made up of 19 amino acids. The V gene's germline CDR1 is SGDLS and CDR2 YYNGEE.